This TCR beta chain was documented in a study of T cell responses to AZD1222 COVID-19 vaccine. Study-wide results and limits: Donor demographics were predominantly white British with a female majority; clonal diversity may be underestimated. Unmutated variant regions reportedly attract nearly half of all spike-specific TCRs.

Sequencing was performed with immunoSEQ multiplex PCR; in TCRdb, only in-frame clones are kept and a portion is missing. The sample has roughly 140,000 clones, 90% seen once. This clone was counted once. Its specificity is not known. The sequence was collected from an adult who received the AZD1222 COVID-19 vaccine. The specimen was peripheral blood, collected 28 days after the second AZD1222 dose.

DNA for the CDR3: TGTGCCAGCAGTAGTGGGGAAGAGACCTTCTACGAGCAGTACTTC. It is translated as CASSSGEETFYEQYF. V usage is TRBV14 and J usage is TRBJ2-7; D is undetermined. Trimming shortened V by 6 bases and J by 3 bases, and 18 bases separated the two germline ends. Germline CDR1 and CDR2: SGHDN and FVKESK. This CDR3 comprises 15 residues.